The TCR beta chain described here comes from a study of Tregs in tolerant kidney transplant recipients. The protocol was immunoSEQ multiplex PCR, while the TCRdb copy is restricted to in-frame clones and leaves out a portion. The sample records tens of thousands of clones, about four fifths being singletons. The germline V and J ends were trimmed by 4 bases and 3 bases, with 11 bases remaining between them. Germline V gene sequence: CDR1 SGDLS, CDR2 YYNGEE. The CDR3 is made up of 13 amino acids. Thawed PBMCs were FACS-sorted into unstimulated CD4+CD25+CD127- regulatory T cells, CD4+CD25- non-regulatory cells, CD4 and CD8 cells.

This receptor was obtained from a human donor in good health. This sequence joins TRBV9 and TRBJ2-7, with D maybe TRBD1 (6 bases). Sequenced input: CD4+ T cells from blood. CDR3 residues: CASSIRDNYEQYF. The CDR3 DNA sequence: TGTGCCAGCAGCATCCGGGACAACTACGAGCAGTACTTC.